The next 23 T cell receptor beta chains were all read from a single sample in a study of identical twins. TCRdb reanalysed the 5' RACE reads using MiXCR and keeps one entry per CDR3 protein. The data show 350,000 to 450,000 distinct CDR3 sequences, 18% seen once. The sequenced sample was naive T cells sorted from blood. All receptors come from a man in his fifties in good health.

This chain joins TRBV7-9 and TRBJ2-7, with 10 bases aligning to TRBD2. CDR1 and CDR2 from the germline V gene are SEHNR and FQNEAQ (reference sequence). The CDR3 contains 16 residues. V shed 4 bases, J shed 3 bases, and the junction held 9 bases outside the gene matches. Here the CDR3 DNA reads TGTGCCAGCAGCTCGAGCGGGAGGGTCCCGTTCTACGAGCAGTACTTC. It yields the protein CASSSSGRVPFYEQYF.

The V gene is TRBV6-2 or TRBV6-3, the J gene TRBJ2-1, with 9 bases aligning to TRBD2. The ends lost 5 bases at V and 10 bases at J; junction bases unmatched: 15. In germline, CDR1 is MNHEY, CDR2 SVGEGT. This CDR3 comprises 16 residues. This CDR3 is CASSTPWREGRREQFF. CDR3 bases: TGTGCCAGCAGTACTCCCTGGCGGGAGGGCCGTCGGGAGCAGTTCTTC.

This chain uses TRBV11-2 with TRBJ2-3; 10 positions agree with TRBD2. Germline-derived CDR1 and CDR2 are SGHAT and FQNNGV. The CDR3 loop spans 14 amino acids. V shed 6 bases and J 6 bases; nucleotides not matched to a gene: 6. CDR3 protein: CASRPGLADDTQYF. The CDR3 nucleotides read TGTGCCAGCAGACCCGGACTAGCGGATGATACGCAGTATTTT.

The CDR3 loop is CASSLPGLAARDTQYF. The CDR3 DNA sequence: TGTGCCAGCAGTCTCCCGGGACTAGCGGCGAGAGATACGCAGTATTTT. This sequence joins TRBV2 and TRBJ2-3, with 11 bases lining up with TRBD2. After removal of 5 bases from V and 5 bases from J, the junction contained 9 bases not matched to a gene. This CDR3 is built from 16 residues. Germline V CDR1 and CDR2: SNHLY, FYNNEI.

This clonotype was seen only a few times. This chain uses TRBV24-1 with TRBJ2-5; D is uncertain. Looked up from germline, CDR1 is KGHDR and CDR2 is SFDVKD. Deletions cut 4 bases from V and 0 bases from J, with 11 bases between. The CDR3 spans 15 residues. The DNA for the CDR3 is TGTGCCACCAGTGAGGCAGGTGGTTACCAAGAGACCCAGTACTTC. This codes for CATSEAGGYQETQYF.

The CDR3 sequence: CATSGAAGTAYNEQFF. CDR3 nucleotides: TGTGCCACCAGTGGCGCCGCCGGGACCGCTTACAATGAGCAGTTCTTC. The V and J genes are TRBV24-1 and TRBJ2-1; D possibly matches TRBD1 or TRBD2 (5 bases each). The V end was cut by 5 bases, the J end by 4 bases, with 17 bases between. Germline assignment: CDR1 KGHDR and CDR2 SFDVKD. This CDR3 region has 16 residues.

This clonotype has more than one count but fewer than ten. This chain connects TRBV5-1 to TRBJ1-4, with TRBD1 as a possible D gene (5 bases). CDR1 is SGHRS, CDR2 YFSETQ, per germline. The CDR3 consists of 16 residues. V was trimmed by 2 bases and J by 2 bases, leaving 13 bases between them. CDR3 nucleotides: TGCGCCAGCAGCTTATCAGGGAAAACGACTAATGAAAAACTGTTTTTT. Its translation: CASSLSGKTTNEKLFF.

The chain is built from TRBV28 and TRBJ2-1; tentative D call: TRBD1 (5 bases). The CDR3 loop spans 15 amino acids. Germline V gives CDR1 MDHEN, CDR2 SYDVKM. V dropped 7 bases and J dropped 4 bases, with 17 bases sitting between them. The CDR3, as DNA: TGTGCCAGCAAGAGGACACCGCCCCCTTACAATGAGCAGTTCTTC. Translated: CASKRTPPPYNEQFF.

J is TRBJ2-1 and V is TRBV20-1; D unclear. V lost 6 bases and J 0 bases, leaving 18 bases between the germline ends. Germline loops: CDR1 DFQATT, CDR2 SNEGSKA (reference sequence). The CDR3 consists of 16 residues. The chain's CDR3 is CSALAIARGSYNEQFF. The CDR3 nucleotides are TGCAGTGCCCTGGCTATTGCTAGAGGCTCCTACAATGAGCAGTTCTTC.

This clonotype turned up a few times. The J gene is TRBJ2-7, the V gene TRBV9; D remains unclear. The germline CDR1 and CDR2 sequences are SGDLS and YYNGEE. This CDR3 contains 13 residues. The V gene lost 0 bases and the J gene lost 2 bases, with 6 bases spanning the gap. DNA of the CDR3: TGTGCCAGCAGCGTAGGGAATACCTACGAGCAGTACTTC. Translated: CASSVGNTYEQYF.

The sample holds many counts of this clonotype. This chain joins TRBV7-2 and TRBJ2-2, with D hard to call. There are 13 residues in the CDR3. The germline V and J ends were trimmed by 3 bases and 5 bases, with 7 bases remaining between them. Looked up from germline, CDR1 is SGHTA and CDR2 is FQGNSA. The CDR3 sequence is CASSFSLTGELFF. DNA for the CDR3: TGTGCCAGCAGCTTTTCGTTGACCGGGGAGCTGTTTTTT.

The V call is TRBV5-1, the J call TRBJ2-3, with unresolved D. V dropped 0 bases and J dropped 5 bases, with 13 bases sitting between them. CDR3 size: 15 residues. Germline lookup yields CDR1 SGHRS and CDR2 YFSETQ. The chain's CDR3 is CASSLDSTAVDTQYF. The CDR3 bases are TGCGCCAGCAGCTTGGACTCCACGGCTGTAGATACGCAGTATTTT.

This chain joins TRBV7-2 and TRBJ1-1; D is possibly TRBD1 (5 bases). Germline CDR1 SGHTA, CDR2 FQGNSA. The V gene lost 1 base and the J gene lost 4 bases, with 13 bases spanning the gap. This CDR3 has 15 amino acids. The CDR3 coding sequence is TGTGCCAGCAGCTTAGAGGGGTTCGGGCGCACTGAAGCTTTCTTT. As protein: CASSLEGFGRTEAFF.

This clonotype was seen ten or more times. The CDR3 DNA sequence: TGTGCCAGCTGCCAAAGCTCCTACAATGAGCAGTTCTTC. Translation gives CASCQSSYNEQFF. The chain joins TRBV2 to TRBJ2-1, with no clear D. This CDR3 is 13 amino acids long. Trimming pared 8 bases from V and 0 bases from J, leaving 8 bases between. Germline V gives CDR1 SNHLY, CDR2 FYNNEI.

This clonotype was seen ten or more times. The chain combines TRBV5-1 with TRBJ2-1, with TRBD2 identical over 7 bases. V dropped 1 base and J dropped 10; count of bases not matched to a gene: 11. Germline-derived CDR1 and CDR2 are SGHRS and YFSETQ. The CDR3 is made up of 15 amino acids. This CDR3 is CASSLSPVSGGEQFF. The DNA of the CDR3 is TGCGCCAGCAGCTTGTCTCCGGTTTCGGGAGGCGAGCAGTTCTTC.

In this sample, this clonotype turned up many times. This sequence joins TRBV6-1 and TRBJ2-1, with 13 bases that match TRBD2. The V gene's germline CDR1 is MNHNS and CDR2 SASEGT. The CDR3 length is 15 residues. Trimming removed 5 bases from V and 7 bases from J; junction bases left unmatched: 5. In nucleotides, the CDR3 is TGTGCCAGCAGTCCGGGACTAGCGGGATCAAATGAGCAGTTCTTC. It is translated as CASSPGLAGSNEQFF.

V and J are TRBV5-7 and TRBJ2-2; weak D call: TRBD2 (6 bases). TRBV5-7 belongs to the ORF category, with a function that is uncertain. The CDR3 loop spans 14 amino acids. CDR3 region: CEEGGTLGTGELFF. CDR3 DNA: TGTGAGGAGGGTGGTACCCTAGGCACCGGGGAGCTGTTTTTT.

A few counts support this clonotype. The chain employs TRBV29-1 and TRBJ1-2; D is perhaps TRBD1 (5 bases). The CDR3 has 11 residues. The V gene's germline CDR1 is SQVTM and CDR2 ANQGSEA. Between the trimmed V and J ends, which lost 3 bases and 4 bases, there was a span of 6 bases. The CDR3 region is CSVEGGYGYTF. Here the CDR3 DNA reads TGCAGCGTTGAGGGGGGCTATGGCTACACCTTC.

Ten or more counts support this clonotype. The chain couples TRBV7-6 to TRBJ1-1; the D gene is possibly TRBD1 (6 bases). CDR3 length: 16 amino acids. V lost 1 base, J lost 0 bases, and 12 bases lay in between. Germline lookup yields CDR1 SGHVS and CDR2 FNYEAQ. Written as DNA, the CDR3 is TGTGCCAGCAGCTTAGACCCGGGGGCCTTGAACACTGAAGCTTTCTTT. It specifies CASSLDPGALNTEAFF.

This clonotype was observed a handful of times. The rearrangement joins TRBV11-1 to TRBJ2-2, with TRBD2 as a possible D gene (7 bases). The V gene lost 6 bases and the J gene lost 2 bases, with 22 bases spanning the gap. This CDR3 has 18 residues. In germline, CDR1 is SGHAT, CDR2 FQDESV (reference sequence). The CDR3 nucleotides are TGTGCCAGCAGATATAGTTTGCGGGGGCAAGGCAACACCGGGGAGCTGTTTTTT. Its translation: CASRYSLRGQGNTGELFF.

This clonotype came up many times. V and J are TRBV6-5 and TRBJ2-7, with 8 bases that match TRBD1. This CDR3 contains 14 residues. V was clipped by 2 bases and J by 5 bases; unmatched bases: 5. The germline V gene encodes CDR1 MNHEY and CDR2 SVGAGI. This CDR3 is CASSYAGGWDEQYF. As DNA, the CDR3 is TGTGCCAGCAGTTACGCAGGGGGCTGGGACGAGCAGTACTTC.

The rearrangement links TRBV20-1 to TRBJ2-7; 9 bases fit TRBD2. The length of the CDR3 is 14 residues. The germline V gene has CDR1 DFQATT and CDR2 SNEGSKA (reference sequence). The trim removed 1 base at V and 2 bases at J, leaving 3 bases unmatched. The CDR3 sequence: CSARVSGSTYEQYF. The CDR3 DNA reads TGCAGTGCTAGAGTTAGCGGGAGTACCTACGAGCAGTACTTC.

The chain's CDR3 is CAISETGGNQPQHF. The CDR3 DNA reads TGTGCCATCAGTGAAACAGGGGGGAATCAGCCCCAGCATTTT. The rearrangement links TRBV10-3 to TRBJ1-5; 8 nucleotides agree with TRBD1. CDR1 is ENHRY, CDR2 SYGVKD, per germline. Losses at the gene ends were 3 bases for V and 4 bases for J; bases not matched to a gene: 2. This CDR3 contains 14 residues.